The clone carrying this TCR beta chain was seen a handful of times. This entry comes from a study of OX40 agonist ivuxolimab in advanced cancers. For the study at large: There were three patients with partial responses, one having hepatocellular carcinoma and two cutaneous melanoma.

Profiled with immunoSEQ multiplex PCR; TCRdb holds only in-frame clones, not every one. The sample lists 45,000 to 55,000 clones; approximately 85% were seen once. Trimming at V came to 2 bases and at J to 6 bases, leaving 11 bases not matched to a gene. From germline, CDR1 is SGHTA and CDR2 FQGTGA. This CDR3 region has 18 residues. The sample in question was CD4+ or CD8+ T cells sorted from blood, obtained in a trial of the OX40 agonist ivuxolimab. The receptor comes from an adult with an advanced solid tumor such as melanoma, head and neck, liver or kidney cancer. The chain employs TRBV7-3 and TRBJ2-3, with 13 bases fitting TRBD2. The DNA of the CDR3 is TGTGCCAGCAGCTTAGGCTTACTAGCGGGGGGGCGTCGCGATACGCAGTATTTT. It translates to CASSLGLLAGGRRDTQYF. The complete variable domain, with remaining parts taken from reference TRBV7-3 and TRBJ2-3, reads GAGVSQTPSNKVTEKGKYVELRCDPISGHTALYWYRQSLGQGPEFLIYFQGTGAADDSGLPNDRFFAVRPEGSVSTLKIQRTERGDSAVYLCASSLGLLAGGRRDTQYFGPGTRLTVL.